The T cell receptor beta chain under discussion was sequenced for a study of T cell responses to AZD1222 COVID-19 vaccine. Sequencing was performed with immunoSEQ multiplex PCR; in TCRdb, only in-frame clones are kept and a portion is missing. The data contain around 99,000 clones, around 87% of them singletons. The CDR3 covers 14 residues. Between the trimmed V and J ends, which lost 6 bases and 5 bases, there was a span of 13 bases. In germline, CDR1 is MNHEY, CDR2 SVGEGT. Material: peripheral blood, obtained on day 0 of AZD1222 vaccination. This receptor was obtained from an adult in good health. The chain links TRBV6-2 or TRBV6-3 to TRBJ1-4; D is possibly TRBD1 (6 bases). For the CDR3, the DNA is TGTGCCAGCAGCCGGGCTGGGGGCAATGAAAAACTGTTTTTT. Protein sequence: CASSRAGGNEKLFF.